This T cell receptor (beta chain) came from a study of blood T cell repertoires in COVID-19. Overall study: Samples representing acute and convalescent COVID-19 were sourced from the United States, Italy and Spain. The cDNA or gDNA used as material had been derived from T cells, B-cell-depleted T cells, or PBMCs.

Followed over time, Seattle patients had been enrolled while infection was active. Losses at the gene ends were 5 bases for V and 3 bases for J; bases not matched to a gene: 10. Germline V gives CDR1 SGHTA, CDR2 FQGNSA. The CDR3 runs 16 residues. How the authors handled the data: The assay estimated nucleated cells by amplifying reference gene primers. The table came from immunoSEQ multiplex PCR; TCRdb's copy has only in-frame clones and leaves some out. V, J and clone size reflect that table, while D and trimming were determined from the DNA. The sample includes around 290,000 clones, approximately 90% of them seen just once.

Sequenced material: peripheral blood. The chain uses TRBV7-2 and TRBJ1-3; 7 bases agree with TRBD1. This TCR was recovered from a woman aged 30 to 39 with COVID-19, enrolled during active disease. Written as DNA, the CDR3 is TGTGCCAGCAGCGACGGGATGACAGGGTTTGGAAACACCATATATTTT. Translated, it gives CASSDGMTGFGNTIYF.